Below are 15 T cell receptor beta chains sequenced from a single sample in a study of blood T cells in healthy people across ages. Primed by a sample-barcoded 5' primer and a J-beta primer mix, a second PCR proceeded for about 6 to 11 cycles. TCRdb independently ran MiXCR on the 5' RACE reads; one entry per CDR3 protein. The profile shows approximately 1,000,000 distinct CDR3 sequences, 35% to 40% of them singletons. Sequencing used blood. Receptors originate from a man aged 18 to 29 in good health.

This rearrangement joins TRBV4-1 to TRBJ1-2, with D possibly TRBD1 on 6 matching bases. CDR1 and CDR2 from the germline V gene are MGHRA and YSYEKL. The CDR3 sequence is 16 residues long. Trimming pared 2 bases from V and 6 bases from J, leaving 19 bases between. The CDR3 reads CASSQTAGARRDGYTF. The CDR3 coding sequence is TGCGCCAGCAGCCAAACTGCGGGGGCGCGGAGGGATGGCTACACCTTC.

In its sample, this clonotype was seen once. CDR3 sequence: CASSLTPVGTQYF. CDR3 nucleotides: TGTGCCAGCAGTTTAACGCCCGTGGGGACCCAGTACTTC. This chain links TRBV12-3 or TRBV12-4 with TRBJ2-7; the D is unclear. The DNA end favors TRBJ2-5, so the J call may be wrong. This CDR3 has 13 residues.

This clonotype appeared once. V usage is TRBV20-1 and J usage is TRBJ2-7; TRBD2 matches 10 bases. The CDR3 covers 14 residues. Trimming at V came to 4 bases and at J to 1 base, leaving 4 bases not matched to a gene. Germline CDR1 DFQATT, CDR2 SNEGSKA (reference sequence). The CDR3 reads CSAIPGLASYEQYF. In DNA, the CDR3 is TGCAGTGCTATCCCGGGACTAGCGTCCTACGAGCAGTACTTC.

The V gene is TRBV12-3 or TRBV12-4, the J gene TRBJ2-3; D not certain. The CDR3 spans 11 residues. V gave up 7 bases and J gave up 5 bases, with 7 bases separating them. In DNA, the CDR3 is TGTGCCAGCATGGTGGTAGATACGCAGTATTTT. This encodes CASMVVDTQYF.

The chain combines TRBV20-1 with TRBJ2-3; 10 bases line up with TRBD2. The junction had 14 bases not matched to a gene; V was cut back by 6 bases and J by 5 bases. This CDR3 contains 16 residues. Germline-derived CDR1 and CDR2 are DFQATT and SNEGSKA (reference sequence). DNA of the CDR3: TGCAGTGCCCTCGGGGGGCTAGCGGGAGCAATAGATACGCAGTATTTT. It is translated as CSALGGLAGAIDTQYF.

This sequence joins TRBV5-5 and TRBJ1-5; D is possibly TRBD1 (6 bases). The CDR3 contains 15 residues. V shed 1 base and J shed 2 bases, with 10 bases lying between them. CDR1 and CDR2 from the germline V gene are SGHKS and YYEKEE (reference sequence). CDR3: CASSLWTAGNQPQHF. The CDR3 DNA reads as TGTGCCAGCAGCTTGTGGACAGCTGGCAATCAGCCCCAGCATTTT.

The chain couples TRBV12-3 or TRBV12-4 to TRBJ1-2, with 11 bases matching TRBD1. V lost 5 bases, J lost 4 bases, and 9 bases stayed unmatched. The CDR3 extends over 16 amino acids. The CDR3 reads CASSLGQGVKVYGYTF. DNA for the CDR3: TGTGCCAGCAGTCTGGGACAGGGGGTGAAAGTCTATGGCTACACCTTC.

Comments on this clonotype: Likely a read error: the CDR3 ends without its conserved phenylalanine or tryptophan. The V call is TRBV12-5, the J call TRBJ1-3; D might be TRBD1 (6 bases). The V gene lost 5 bases and the J gene lost 7 bases, with 18 bases spanning the gap. The length of the CDR3 is 15 residues. Germline CDR1 LGHNT, CDR2 FRNRAP. Here the CDR3 DNA reads TGTGCTAGTGGTACAGGGACAATGGAAGGGAACACCATATATTAT. Protein product: CASGTGTMEGNTIYY.

The rearrangement links TRBV6-5 to TRBJ2-7; possibly TRBD1 for D (6 bases). The CDR3 contains 15 residues. Germline V lookup: CDR1 MNHEY, CDR2 SVGAGI. V was pared by 0 bases and J by 7 bases, with 16 bases between. CDR3 residues: CASSYSARGDGEQYF. The CDR3 coding sequence is TGTGCCAGCAGTTACTCAGCCAGGGGAGACGGGGAGCAGTACTTC.

This clonotype was picked up a small number of times. The V gene is TRBV3-1, the J gene TRBJ1-5, with a tentative D call TRBD1 (5 bases). Germline values: CDR1 LGHDT, CDR2 YNNKEL (reference sequence). CDR3 length: 15 residues. The germline V and J ends were trimmed by 1 base and 9 bases, with 16 bases remaining between them. This CDR3 reads CASSQVPGPRWPQHF. For the CDR3, the DNA is TGTGCCAGCAGCCAAGTTCCAGGGCCGCGGTGGCCCCAGCATTTT.

The rearrangement links TRBV7-9 to TRBJ1-2; unclear D gene. Trimming took 2 bases from V and 3 from J, leaving 10 bases between them. CDR1 is SEHNR, CDR2 FQNEAQ, per germline (reference sequence). The length of the CDR3 is 14 residues. This CDR3 reads CASSLIRQDYGYTF. The CDR3 DNA follows: TGTGCCAGCAGCTTAATCCGGCAGGACTATGGCTACACCTTC.

V gene TRBV12-3 or TRBV12-4 combines with J gene TRBJ2-3; tentative D call: TRBD1 (8 bases). The V and J ends lost 5 bases and 1 base respectively, with 16 bases between them. This CDR3 has 16 amino acids. As DNA, the CDR3 is TGTGCCAGCAGTCAGCAGGGGGCGGGAGGCACAGATACGCAGTATTTT. It is translated as CASSQQGAGGTDTQYF.

This clonotype came up many times. The chain carries TRBV7-2 and TRBJ2-7; the D is unclear. V was trimmed by 6 bases and J by 0 bases, leaving 6 bases between them. Germline V gene data show CDR1 as SGHTA and CDR2 as FQGNSA. The CDR3 loop spans 12 amino acids. CDR3 nucleotide sequence: TGTGCCAGCAGTTTAAGCTCCTACGAGCAGTACTTC. Its translation: CASSLSSYEQYF.

The V call is TRBV3-1, the J call TRBJ2-5, with 8 bases lining up with TRBD1. This CDR3 contains 15 residues. Germline CDR1 LGHDT, CDR2 YNNKEL (reference sequence). Trimming cost V 2 bases and J 11 bases; bases outside gene matches: 13. The CDR3 nucleotides read TGTGCCAGCAGCCAAAATAGGACAGGGAACTACAAGCAGTACTTC. It codes for CASSQNRTGNYKQYF.

This clonotype came up a few times. V is TRBV28 and J is TRBJ1-6, with 8 bases lining up with TRBD1. Germline CDR1 reads MDHEN; CDR2 reads SYDVKM. V dropped 5 bases and J dropped 9; count of bases not matched to a gene: 9. The CDR3 is made up of 15 amino acids. CDR3 nucleotide sequence: TGTGCCAGCAGTACCCCCGGACAGGGTGGTTCACCCCTCCACTTT. Protein: CASSTPGQGGSPLHF.